Sequencing of this T cell receptor (beta chain) was carried out in a study of cytomegalovirus exposure and HLA in healthy donors. The V gene end was trimmed by 4 bases and the J gene end by 5 bases; junction bases not matched to a gene: 8. The germline V gene encodes CDR1 SGHDT and CDR2 YYEEEE. The CDR3 runs 16 residues. PCR employed 60 Vbeta and 13 Jbeta primers. The table came from immunoSEQ multiplex PCR; TCRdb's copy has only in-frame clones and leaves some out. The sample consists of around 200,000 clones, around four fifths of them appearing once. This clonotype originated in a woman aged 40 to 50 in good health and CMV-seronegative. The sample was PBMCs. V is TRBV5-6 and J is TRBJ2-1, with TRBD2 matching 11 bases. This chain's CDR3 is CASSRTRLAGHNEQFF. In DNA form, the CDR3 reads TGTGCCAGCAGCCGGACTCGACTAGCGGGGCACAATGAGCAGTTCTTC.